What follows are 9 T cell receptor beta chains derived from one specimen sequenced in a study of T cell changes during pregnancy in multiple sclerosis. Repertoires were generated with immunoSEQ multiplex PCR, while TCRdb's copy carries only in-frame clones and drops some. Of around 100,000 clones in the sample, around 93% were seen once. The sample was peripheral blood, taken before pregnancy. The source is a female donor with multiple sclerosis, enrolled in a pregnancy study.

This chain connects TRBV7-9 to TRBJ2-3; 10 bases line up with TRBD2. With 10 bases clipped from V and 2 bases from J, the junction kept 15 bases outside the gene matches. This CDR3 region has 17 residues. The germline V gene encodes CDR1 SEHNR and CDR2 FQNEAQ (reference sequence). The DNA for the CDR3 is TGTGCCACCGACCGGGGGCTAGCGGGAGCCAACACAGATACGCAGTATTTT. Translation: CATDRGLAGANTDTQYF. The whole variable domain, filled in from reference TRBV7-9 and TRBJ2-3, reads DTGVSQNPRHKITKRGQNVTFRCDPISEHNRLYWYRQTLGQGPEFLTYFQNEAQLEKSRLLSDRFSAERPKGSFSTLEIQRTEQGDSAMYLCATDRGLAGANTDTQYFGPGTRLTVL.

The chain combines TRBV13 with TRBJ2-1, with 12 bases fitting TRBD1. The CDR3 totals 19 residues. CDR1 is PRHDT and CDR2 is FYEKMQ in the germline V gene (reference sequence). Trimming took 5 bases from V and 8 from J; bases not matched to a gene: 19. The CDR3 bases are TGTGCCAGCAGCCACCGGGACAGGGGGCTCCATGGGGCGCGCCATGAGCAGTTCTTC. It is translated as CASSHRDRGLHGARHEQFF.

V and J are TRBV28 and TRBJ1-5; D is uncertain. The V gene lost 7 bases and the J gene lost 7 bases, with 17 bases spanning the gap. The CDR3 loop spans 14 amino acids. Germline assignment: CDR1 MDHEN and CDR2 SYDVKM. CDR3 nucleotides: TGTGCCAGCAAAGACTCCCGGCTACGGCAGCCCCAGCATTTT. Protein product: CASKDSRLRQPQHF.

This chain uses TRBV28 with TRBJ2-2, with no clear D. The germline V gene has CDR1 MDHEN and CDR2 SYDVKM. This CDR3 has 13 residues. Trimming left V 7 bases short and J 6 bases short, with 12 bases between. CDR3 coding DNA: TGTGCCAGCACCCCAGATGTTGCCGGGGAGCTGTTTTTT. It is translated as CASTPDVAGELFF.

V and J are TRBV6-5 and TRBJ2-5, with 7 bases lining up with TRBD2. The CDR3 totals 15 residues. After removal of 4 bases from V and 5 bases from J, the junction contained 10 bases not matched to a gene. Germline-derived CDR1 and CDR2 are MNHEY and SVGAGI. In DNA form, the CDR3 reads TGTGCCAGCAGTTCCGCCGGGGGGTCATGGGAGACCCAGTACTTC. Protein: CASSSAGGSWETQYF.

This clone was observed a single time. J is TRBJ2-7 and V is TRBV5-1; 9 bases align to TRBD1. The CDR3 totals 14 residues. Germline trimming cut 3 bases from V and 7 bases from J; bases unmatched to any gene: 8. Germline-derived CDR1 and CDR2 are SGHRS and YFSETQ. This chain's CDR3 is CASSSSGTGREQYF. CDR3 nucleotides: TGCGCCAGCAGCTCGAGCGGGACAGGGAGAGAGCAGTACTTC.

The V call is TRBV4-2, the J call TRBJ1-3, with 7 bases lining up with TRBD1. The CDR3 length is 15 residues. Germline V gene sequence: CDR1 LGHNA, CDR2 YNFKEQ. V dropped 0 bases and J dropped 6; count of bases not matched to a gene: 5. The CDR3 sequence is CASSQETGRANTIYF. DNA for the CDR3: TGTGCCAGCAGCCAAGAGACAGGGCGAGCAAACACCATATATTTT.

V usage is TRBV2 and J usage is TRBJ2-7; D remains ambiguous. The CDR3 is made up of 13 amino acids. V was pared by 7 bases and J by 0 bases, with 10 bases between. CDR1 is SNHLY, CDR2 FYNNEI, per germline. The CDR3 DNA reads TGTGCCAGCACCTCCCTACTCTCCTACGAGCAGTACTTC. Encoded protein: CASTSLLSYEQYF.

This clone was recorded only once. CDR3 in DNA: TGTGCCAACCCCGGGACAGGGGGAGAATATAGCAATCAGCCCCAGCATTTT. Its protein is CANPGTGGEYSNQPQHF. The chain uses TRBV21-1 and TRBJ1-5; the table gives TRBD1 as D, unverified against the DNA. TRBV21-1 is tagged as a pseudogene. The CDR3 contains 17 residues.